This TCR beta chain was recovered during a study of blood T cell repertoires in COVID-19. Across the whole study: Material from acute and convalescent COVID-19 was sourced from the United States, Italy and Spain. Sample material is recorded as cDNA or gDNA derived from T cells, B-cell-depleted T cells, or PBMCs.

This clone was counted between two and nine times. The data were produced by immunoSEQ multiplex PCR, yet TCRdb's version contains in-frame clones alone and is incomplete. The sample consists of about 200,000 clones, 80% to 90% of them appearing once. CDR1 and CDR2 (germline): GTSNPN, SVGIG (reference sequence). The CDR3 contains 15 residues. Trimming pared 0 bases from V and 2 bases from J, leaving 12 bases between. The V call is TRBV30, the J call TRBJ2-3; the D gene is possibly TRBD2 (6 bases). The sample was PBMCs or T cells enriched from blood (not recorded which). The sequence was collected from a young woman who had recovered from COVID-19. As DNA, the CDR3 is TGTGCCTGGAGTGTACTTAGCGGACTCACAGATACGCAGTATTTT. This encodes CAWSVLSGLTDTQYF.